This TCR beta chain was captured by sequencing in a study of T cell repertoires in cytomegalovirus infection. Across the whole study: Public TCR beta signatures were indicative of both CMV infection and a matching HLA type.

This clonotype has at least ten counts. Its antigen is still unknown. CDR1 is SGHTA, CDR2 FQGNSA, per germline. The length of the CDR3 is 15 residues. Trimming removed 6 bases at V and 2 bases at J, with 15 bases between. TCRdb reprocessed the reads via MiXCR and lists one record per CDR3 protein. In the table there are about 920,000 distinct CDR3 sequences, approximately 33% of which are singletons. The clonotype comes from a human donor in good health (CMV status not recorded). Some clones in this sample may be carry-over from other donors' samples. The source was cultured CD8+ T cells from PBMCs, collected from culture after CMV antigen stimulation. The V gene is TRBV7-2, the J gene TRBJ2-3; either TRBD1 or TRBD2 may fit D (6 bases each). DNA of the CDR3: TGTGCCAGCAGTCGGGGGCGGGCTAACACAGATACGCAGTATTTT. Its protein product is CASSRGRANTDTQYF. Looking up the rest from reference TRBV7-2 and TRBJ2-3 gives the full variable domain: GAGVSQSPSNKVTEKGKDVELRCDPISGHTALYWYRQSLGQGLEFLIYFQGNSAPDKSGLPSDRFSAERTGGSVSTLTIQRTQQEDSAVYLCASSRGRANTDTQYFGPGTRLTVL.